The rows below give T cell receptor beta chains drawn from one sample of a study of cytomegalovirus exposure and HLA in healthy donors. Here immunoSEQ multiplex PCR was the method, and the copy in TCRdb shows in-frame clones only, minus some. The sample has 110,000 or so clones; about 80% are singletons. The sample comprised PBMCs. The receptors derive from a man over 45 in good health and CMV-seropositive. Both conserved end residues are part of each CDR3. A D gene is named only where the DNA matches it firmly. Expanded clones get a size class; other rows say once, few or many, or leave the size out.

V	J	D	size	CDR3	DNA
TRBV7-2	TRBJ1-2	.	few	CASSATGIGYTF	TGTGCCAGCAGCGCAACAGGGATCGGCTACACCTTC
TRBV5-1	TRBJ1-2	.	.	CASSNTQRIGRGYGYTF	TGCGCCAGCAGCAATACGCAGCGAATCGGACGGGGCTATGGCTACACCTTC
TRBV30	TRBJ2-7	.	.	CASSVFSEQYF	TGTGCCTCCAGTGTCTTCAGCGAGCAGTACTTC
TRBV28	TRBJ2-2	.	.	CASFPSSRTNTGELFF	TGTGCCAGCTTCCCATCGTCCAGGACAAACACCGGGGAGCTGTTTTTT
TRBV6-6	TRBJ1-1	.	.	CASSTGSGYTEAFF	TGTGCCAGCAGTACGGGATCGGGTTACACTGAAGCTTTCTTT
TRBV2	TRBJ1-3	TRBD1	.	CASSDTGGYTIYF	TGTGCCAGCAGTGACACAGGGGGATACACCATATATTTT
TRBV6-5	TRBJ1-1	TRBD1	once	CASSPPRTGGTEAFF	TGTGCCAGCAGCCCCCCTCGGACAGGGGGCACTGAAGCTTTCTTT
TRBV10-3	TRBJ2-2	.	.	CAISGEGTGELFF	TGTGCCATCAGTGGTGAGGGAACCGGGGAGCTGTTTTTT
TRBV6-4	TRBJ1-5	.	.	CASTAGEVQPQHF	TGTGCCAGCACCGCGGGGGAGGTACAGCCCCAGCATTTT
TRBV5-6	TRBJ1-5	.	.	CASSFGQWQPQHF	TGTGCCAGCAGCTTTGGGCAGTGGCAGCCCCAGCATTTT
TRBV5-4	TRBJ1-2	.	once	CASSSDSSGLGYGYTF	TGTGCCAGCAGCTCCGACTCTTCAGGGTTGGGCTATGGCTACACCTTC
TRBV5-1	TRBJ1-5	TRBD1	few	CASSLGTGSGNQPQHF	TGCGCCAGCAGCTTGGGGACAGGGAGTGGCAATCAGCCCCAGCATTTT
TRBV6-1	TRBJ1-5	.	.	CASSEGYSNQPQHF	TGTGCCAGCAGTGAGGGCTATAGCAATCAGCCCCAGCATTTT
TRBV6-6	TRBJ2-7	TRBD1	.	CASSYKFGTDSYEQYF	TGTGCCAGCAGTTATAAATTTGGGACAGATTCCTACGAGCAGTACTTC
TRBV28	TRBJ2-7	.	.	CASSRGTFEQYF	TGTGCCAGCAGCCGCGGGACTTTCGAGCAGTACTTC
TRBV9	TRBJ1-5	.	.	CASSGGGAGQPQHF	TGTGCCAGCAGCGGGGGGGGAGCGGGTCAGCCCCAGCATTTT
TRBV7-3	TRBJ2-3	TRBD2	.	CASSPSRGDTDTQYF	TGTGCCAGCAGCCCCTCCCGGGGGGACACAGATACGCAGTATTTT
TRBV18	TRBJ1-3	TRBD1	.	CASSPGTGYGNTIYF	TGTGCCAGCTCACCAGGGACAGGGTACGGAAACACCATATATTTT
TRBV30	TRBJ2-7	TRBD1	.	CAWRSGGYYEQYF	TGTGCCTGGAGATCAGGGGGCTACTACGAGCAGTACTTC
TRBV7-7	TRBJ2-1	TRBD2	.	CASSQGTSGLNEQFF	TGTGCCAGCAGCCAGGGGACTAGCGGGCTCAATGAGCAGTTCTTC
TRBV9	TRBJ1-3	.	.	CASSVGGTGNTIYF	TGTGCCAGCAGCGTGGGGGGGACTGGAAACACCATATATTTT
TRBV7-8	TRBJ2-3	.	.	CASSLDRGDTQYF	TGTGCCAGCAGCTTAGATAGAGGTGATACGCAGTATTTT
TRBV19	TRBJ2-1	.	.	CASSIYSGNNEQFF	TGTGCCAGTAGTATTTATTCGGGGAACAATGAGCAGTTCTTC
TRBV28	TRBJ2-5	TRBD1	.	CASSSGQAAAETQYF	TGTGCCAGCAGTTCGGGACAGGCCGCCGCAGAGACCCAGTACTTC
TRBV30	TRBJ1-6	TRBD1	once	CAWSRQGASPLHF	TGTGCCTGGAGTAGACAGGGGGCTTCACCCCTCCACTTT
TRBV6-6	TRBJ2-5	.	.	CASSRGGVQETQYF	TGTGCCAGCAGTAGAGGGGGTGTCCAAGAGACCCAGTACTTC
TRBV25-1	TRBJ2-3	.	.	CASEGETDTQYF	TGTGCCAGCGAAGGAGAGACAGATACGCAGTATTTT
TRBV14	TRBJ2-5	.	.	CASSLPGGRRETQYF	TGTGCCAGCAGCCTCCCAGGAGGTAGGCGGGAGACCCAGTACTTC
TRBV7-2	TRBJ2-5	TRBD2	.	CASSWGTSGPQETQYF	TGTGCCAGCAGCTGGGGGACTAGCGGCCCGCAAGAGACCCAGTACTTC
TRBV18	TRBJ2-1	TRBD2	.	CASSFQTSQNEQFF	TGTGCCAGCTCATTCCAGACTAGCCAGAATGAGCAGTTCTTC
TRBV5-1	TRBJ2-2	.	.	CASSSLTGNTGELFF	TGCGCCAGCAGCTCGTTGACAGGGAACACCGGGGAGCTGTTTTTT
TRBV4-3	TRBJ2-5	TRBD2	.	CASSPRSSGTETQYF	TGCGCCAGCAGCCCCAGGTCTAGCGGGACGGAGACCCAGTACTTC
TRBV7-2	TRBJ1-5	.	.	CASSLEGGSRPQHF	TGTGCCAGCAGCTTAGAAGGGGGTTCACGGCCCCAGCATTTT
TRBV6-4	TRBJ2-5	TRBD2	few	CASSATSEQETQYF	TGTGCCAGCAGCGCCACTAGCGAACAAGAGACCCAGTACTTC
TRBV6-6	TRBJ2-5	.	.	CASSPGEYRYF	TGTGCCAGCAGCCCCGGGGAGTACCGGTACTTC
TRBV13	TRBJ2-3	.	once	CASSSPGTSTDTQYF	TGTGCCAGCAGCTCCCCCGGGACTTCCACAGATACGCAGTATTTT
TRBV7-9	TRBJ2-1	TRBD2	.	CASPPSGRYSNNEQFF	TGTGCCAGCCCCCCTAGCGGGAGGTATTCTAACAATGAGCAGTTCTTC
TRBV18	TRBJ2-7	TRBD2	.	CASSPRRSGGLYEQYF	TGTGCCAGCTCACCACGTAGGTCGGGAGGGCTCTACGAGCAGTACTTC
TRBV5-1	TRBJ2-5	.	.	CASSSRQETQYF	TGCGCCAGCAGCTCCCGGCAAGAGACCCAGTACTTC
TRBV18	TRBJ2-3	TRBD2	.	CASSPPLGTSGGARTDTQYF	TGTGCCAGCTCACCACCGTTGGGGACTAGCGGGGGGGCCCGCACAGATACGCAGTATTTT
TRBV28	TRBJ2-4	.	.	CASSLPRKLAKNIQYF	TGTGCCAGCAGTCTACCCCGTAAATTAGCCAAAAACATTCAGTACTTC
TRBV18	TRBJ2-1	.	.	CASSPPDSGNEQFF	TGTGCCAGCTCACCACCGGATTCGGGGAATGAGCAGTTCTTC
TRBV15	TRBJ2-2	.	once	CATSRDGTRGTGELFF	TGTGCCACCAGCAGGGACGGGACAAGGGGCACCGGGGAGCTGTTTTTT
TRBV28	TRBJ1-2	TRBD1	.	CASSFPGTGGNYGYTF	TGTGCCAGCAGTTTTCCTGGGACAGGGGGCAACTATGGCTACACCTTC
TRBV19	TRBJ2-2	.	.	CASSPRHTGEPFF	TGTGCCAGTAGTCCCCGGCACACCGGGGAGCCGTTTTTT
TRBV2	TRBJ2-2	TRBD2	once	CASGGGRATGELFF	TGTGCCAGCGGGGGGGGGAGGGCCACCGGGGAGCTGTTTTTT
TRBV18	TRBJ1-2	.	.	CASSPRVAGYTF	TGTGCCAGCTCACCCCGGGTAGCAGGCTACACCTTC
TRBV10-2	TRBJ2-7	TRBD1	.	CASRASGQGYEQYF	TGCGCCAGCAGAGCTTCCGGACAGGGCTACGAGCAGTACTTC
TRBV29-1	TRBJ1-3	TRBD1	.	CSVGAGGNSGNTIYF	TGCAGCGTTGGGGCAGGGGGTAACTCTGGAAACACCATATATTTT
TRBV4-3	TRBJ2-2	.	.	CASSQAGTGELFF	TGCGCCAGCAGCCAAGCGGGAACCGGGGAGCTGTTTTTT
TRBV7-6	TRBJ1-6	.	.	CASSLAGGAGRISPLHF	TGTGCCAGCAGCTTAGCGGGGGGGGCTGGAAGGATTTCACCCCTCCACTTT
TRBV29-1	TRBJ2-7	TRBD1	.	CSVGQGNSYEQYF	TGCAGCGTCGGACAGGGTAATTCCTACGAGCAGTACTTC
TRBV5-4	TRBJ2-5	.	.	CASSPTGRRQETQYF	TGTGCCAGCAGCCCGACAGGGAGGCGACAAGAGACCCAGTACTTC
TRBV4-3	TRBJ1-5	.	.	CASSQEFRGSNQPQHF	TGCGCCAGCAGCCAAGAGTTCCGGGGGAGCAATCAGCCCCAGCATTTT
TRBV6-6	TRBJ1-4	.	.	CASSSRGGKLFF	TGTGCCAGCAGTTCCCGGGGGGGGAAACTGTTTTTT
TRBV30	TRBJ1-4	.	.	CAWSARIGGGEKLFF	TGTGCCTGGAGCGCGCGGATAGGGGGGGGTGAAAAACTGTTTTTT
TRBV7-2	TRBJ1-2	.	.	CASSSARIGYTF	TGTGCCAGCAGCTCAGCGAGGATTGGCTACACCTTC